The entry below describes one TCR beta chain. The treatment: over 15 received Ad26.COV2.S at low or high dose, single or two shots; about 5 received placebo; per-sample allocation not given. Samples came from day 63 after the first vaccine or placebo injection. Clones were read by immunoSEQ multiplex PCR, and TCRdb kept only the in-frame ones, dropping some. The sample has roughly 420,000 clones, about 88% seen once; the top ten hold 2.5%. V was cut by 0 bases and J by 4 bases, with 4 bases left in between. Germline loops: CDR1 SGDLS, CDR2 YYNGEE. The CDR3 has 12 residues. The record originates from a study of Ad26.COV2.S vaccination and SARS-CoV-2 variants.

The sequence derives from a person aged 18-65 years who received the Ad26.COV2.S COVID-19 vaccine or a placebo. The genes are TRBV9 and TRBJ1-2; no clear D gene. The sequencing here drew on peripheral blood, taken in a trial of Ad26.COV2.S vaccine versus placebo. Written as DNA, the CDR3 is TGTGCCAGCAGCGTAGGCAGCTATGGCTACACCTTC. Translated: CASSVGSYGYTF.